These 10 T cell receptor beta chains were sequenced from one sample in a study of CXCR3-negative and CXCR3-positive naive CD8 T cells. Carrying UMI labels, the TRB cDNA libraries were prepared through 5' RACE. TCRdb reworked the 5' RACE reads into one entry per CDR3 protein, no DNA. The data show 70,000 to 100,000 distinct CDR3 sequences, and the top ten clones hold 1.7%. The sequencing input was naive CXCR3- CD8+ T cells from blood. Described subset: CD45RO-CCR7+CD27+CD95- naive CD8+ T cells lacking CXCR3 (TNR3-). The receptors here all came from a human donor in good health. Some clones in this sample may be carry-over from other donors' samples.

The CDR3 loop reads CSAGSGTYEQYF. V is TRBV29-1 and J is TRBJ2-7. Germline CDR1 is SQVTM and CDR2 is ANQGSEA. CDR3 length equals 12 residues.

The genes are TRBV28 and TRBJ2-3. CDR3 length equals 14 residues. In germline, CDR1 is MDHEN, CDR2 SYDVKM. CDR3 amino acids: CASMELQQSDTQYF.

The chain joins TRBV4-1 to TRBJ2-2; checking the TCRdb D call of TRBD2 is not possible without DNA. CDR3 length: 16 residues. CDR1 is MGHRA, CDR2 YSYEKL, per germline. This CDR3 reads CASSQEERGATGELFF.

The CDR3 region is CASSLRDTDYEQYF. The V gene is TRBV7-9, the J gene TRBJ2-7; lacking DNA, the TRBD1 call made by TCRdb goes unchecked. CDR3 size: 14 residues. Germline V CDR1 and CDR2: SEHNR, FQNEAQ (reference sequence).

The CDR3 loop is CASSYQIGGPAQETQYF. The chain has TRBV7-9 and TRBJ2-5; TCRdb's D call of TRBD1 is untestable without DNA. This CDR3 contains 17 residues. Germline CDR1 and CDR2: SEHNR and FQNEAQ (reference sequence).

V usage is TRBV12-3 or TRBV12-4 and J usage is TRBJ2-1; TCRdb's D call of TRBD1 is untestable without DNA. CDR3 length: 15 residues. The CDR3 here is CASSPGGTTYNEQFF.

This chain connects TRBV5-1 to TRBJ2-2; absent DNA, TCRdb's TRBD1 call cannot be checked. The CDR3 has 15 amino acids. CDR1 is SGHRS and CDR2 is YFSETQ in the germline V gene. The CDR3 sequence is CASSLVQGNTGELFF. The full variable domain, with the rest looked up from reference TRBV5-1 and TRBJ2-2, is KAGVTQTPRYLIKTRGQQVTLSCSPISGHRSVSWYQQTPGQGLQFLFEYFSETQRNKGNFPGRFSGRQFSNSRSEMNVSTLELGDSALYLCASSLVQGNTGELFFGEGSRLTVL.

This rearrangement joins TRBV12-3 or TRBV12-4 to TRBJ2-5; the TRBD1 assignment by TCRdb is unverifiable without DNA. The CDR3 length is 14 residues. The CDR3 sequence is CASWGPGRQETQYF.

The CDR3 sequence: CASSPHRPTGGHGELFF. V gene TRBV21-1 combines with J gene TRBJ2-2; the D gene TCRdb calls, TRBD1, cannot be checked with no DNA. TRBV21-1 is designated a pseudogene. The CDR3 length is 17 residues.

The chain joins TRBV7-9 to TRBJ2-3; the D call from TCRdb, TRBD1, cannot be confirmed without DNA. Germline V CDR1 and CDR2: SEHNR, FQNEAQ (reference sequence). CDR3 length: 14 amino acids. This chain's CDR3 is CASSPRDRGDTQYF.